Included here is one T cell receptor (beta chain) sequence, with context. The antigen is undetermined. One junction end disagrees with the germline gene, perhaps due to a read error. The germline gives CDR1 SGHTA, CDR2 FQGNSA. CDR3 length: 17 amino acids. TCRdb reprocessed the reads with MiXCR, giving one entry per CDR3 protein. The sample has around 450,000 distinct CDR3 sequences; under 40% are singletons. This specimen belongs to a study of T cell repertoires in cytomegalovirus infection. At the level of the study: CMV infection and matching HLA type were both indicated by public TCR beta signatures.

The study, taken as a whole, reports: The cumulative frequency of public TCR beta families distinguished individuals who carried CMV together with the relevant HLA. There were HLA-C-restricted CMV-specific TCR beta clonotypes dominating the ex vivo response.

This chain uses TRBV7-2 with TRBJ2-2, with 13 bases lining up with TRBD2. The receptor's source is a human donor in good health (CMV status not recorded). Some clones in this sample may be carry-over from other donors' samples. The sample taken for sequencing was PBMCs. CDR3 sequence: CASSLDGTSGATGELLF. The CDR3 DNA follows: TGTGCCAGCAGCTTAGATGGGACTAGCGGGGCAACCGGGGAGCTGTTGTTT.